This note documents a single T cell receptor beta chain sequence. The sample is drawn from a study of blood T cell repertoires in COVID-19. Study as a whole: Acute and convalescent COVID-19 samples came from the United States, Italy and Spain. PBMCs, B-cell-depleted T cells, or T cells provided the cDNA or gDNA that made up the material.

How the authors handled the data: Estimation of nucleated cell counts relied on the amplification of reference gene primers. Generated by immunoSEQ multiplex PCR, the TCRdb table keeps only in-frame clones and is missing some. V and J calls and clone size are as listed in that table; D and trimming were resolved from the DNA. The sample has 150,000 to 200,000 clones; over 70% are singletons. V was cut by 3 bases and J by 7 bases, with 13 bases left in between. Looked up from germline, CDR1 is WNHNN and CDR2 is SYGVQD (reference sequence). This CDR3 spans 14 amino acids. Source material: peripheral blood. The chain employs TRBV10-1 and TRBJ2-1; perhaps TRBD2 as D (5 bases). The origin of this receptor is a woman of 80 years or more with active or convalescent COVID-19. As DNA, the CDR3 is TGCGCCAGCAGTGATTCGGGGATTCAAAATGAGCAGTTCTTC. The encoded protein is CASSDSGIQNEQFF.